This entry lists 14 T cell receptor beta chains sequenced from one sample in a study of CD8+ T cells in alopecia areata. cDNA serving as the sequencing template came from extracted, reverse transcribed RNA. TCRdb keeps only in-frame clones here, not all; method: immunoSEQ multiplex PCR. Of 170,000 or so clones listed, about three fifths are singletons. Treatment denoted: oral pan-JAK inhibitor, 5-10 mg twice daily. Sequenced material: CD8+ T cells sorted from blood, taken at week 24, from a patient treated with tofacitinib. The source is a human donor with alopecia areata.

The chain has TRBV2 and TRBJ1-2, with D possibly matching TRBD1 (5 bases). The germline V gene encodes CDR1 SNHLY and CDR2 FYNNEI. This CDR3 has 17 residues. Trimming took 4 bases from V and 5 from J, leaving 23 bases between them. The CDR3 region has the DNA TGTGCCAGCAGTGCATCCGGTGGGGCCGCGTCCCTTTATGGCTACACCTTC. This translates into CASSASGGAASLYGYTF. The entire variable domain, with the rest obtained from reference TRBV2 and TRBJ1-2, is as follows: EPEVTQTPSHQVTQMGQEVILRCVPISNHLYFYWYRQILGQKVEFLVSFYNNEISEKSEIFDDQFSVERPDGSNFTLKIRSTKLEDSAMYFCASSASGGAASLYGYTFGSGTRLTVV.

This clone was detected a few times. This rearrangement joins TRBV12-5 to TRBJ2-1; tentatively, D is TRBD1 or TRBD2 (5 bases each). The CDR3 totals 20 residues. V shed 1 base and J shed 8 bases, with 30 bases lying between them. From germline, CDR1 is LGHNT and CDR2 FRNRAP. CDR3 nucleotide sequence: TGTGCTAGTGGTTTGGCATCATCCGGGACGGTTCTTGGTTCCGGGTATGAGCAGTTCTTC. Translated, it gives CASGLASSGTVLGSGYEQFF.

This clone turned up a few times. The V gene is TRBV27, the J gene TRBJ1-2; D call uncertain. The CDR3 contains 14 residues. Germline-derived CDR1 and CDR2 are MNHEY and SMNVEV (reference sequence). V was cut by 6 bases and J by 0 bases, with 11 bases left in between. In nucleotides, the CDR3 is TGTGCCAGCAGCACTTTCGAAGCTAACTATGGCTACACCTTC. It specifies CASSTFEANYGYTF.

This clone was recorded only once. The V and J genes are TRBV13 and TRBJ1-5; D perhaps matches TRBD1 (5 bases). The ends were cut back, 5 bases at V and 7 bases at J, with 9 bases in the middle. The germline CDR1 and CDR2 sequences are PRHDT and FYEKMQ (reference sequence). This CDR3 comprises 12 residues. CDR3 sequence reads: CASSQGRQPQHF. CDR3 bases: TGTGCCAGCAGCCAGGGAAGGCAGCCCCAGCATTTT.

Notes on this clone: One junction end does not reproduce the germline sequence, and a read error may be involved. This chain links TRBV2 with TRBJ1-6, with TRBD1 as a possible D gene (6 bases). The CDR3 is 17 residues long. The germline V gene has CDR1 SNHLY and CDR2 FYNNEI. The CDR3 DNA follows: TGTGCCAGCATTGAAGGTTCAGGGGCCAGCTATAATTCACCCCTCCACTTT. Encoded protein: CASIEGSGASYNSPLHF.

J is TRBJ1-2 and V is TRBV2; D might be TRBD1 (6 bases). The V end was cut by 8 bases, the J end by 2 bases, with 21 bases between. Per the germline V gene, CDR1 is SNHLY and CDR2 is FYNNEI. CDR3 length equals 16 residues. The CDR3 loop is CASLPRDITLNYGYTF. CDR3 in DNA: TGTGCCAGCCTCCCCCGGGACATAACTTTAAACTATGGCTACACCTTC.

This chain joins TRBV2 and TRBJ2-3, with TRBD2 matching 8 bases. The trim removed 7 bases at V and 1 base at J, leaving 19 bases unmatched. From germline, CDR1 is SNHLY and CDR2 FYNNEI. This CDR3 has 19 amino acids. The DNA of the CDR3 is TGTGCCAGCACAGAACACGGGCTAGCGGGCGGACTTCGCACAGATACGCAGTATTTT. As protein: CASTEHGLAGGLRTDTQYF.

The rearrangement uses TRBV13 and TRBJ2-7, with D possibly TRBD2 on 5 matching bases. Germline loops: CDR1 PRHDT, CDR2 FYEKMQ (reference sequence). V lost 3 bases to trimming and J lost 3 bases, with 6 bases between them. This CDR3 spans 12 amino acids. The CDR3 reads CASSFGDYEQYF. The CDR3 DNA reads as TGTGCCAGCAGCTTCGGGGACTACGAGCAGTACTTC.

The V gene is TRBV14, the J gene TRBJ2-1, with 12 bases identical to TRBD2. V shed 4 bases and J 4 bases; nucleotides not matched to a gene: 5. The CDR3 runs 16 residues. Germline assignment: CDR1 SGHDN and CDR2 FVKESK. CDR3 amino acids: CASSRGLAGPYNEQFF. Here the CDR3 DNA reads TGTGCCAGCAGCCGCGGACTAGCGGGGCCATACAATGAGCAGTTCTTC.

The chain links TRBV4-1 to TRBJ2-7; D is unclear. The V gene's germline CDR1 is MGHRA and CDR2 YSYEKL. The CDR3 runs to 16 residues. V shed 3 bases and J shed 0 bases, with 15 bases lying between them. The CDR3 DNA reads as TGCGCCAGCAGCCATCTGCCGACCTACAGCTCCTACGAGCAGTACTTC. It specifies CASSHLPTYSSYEQYF.

This chain uses TRBV29-1 with TRBJ2-1; D remains ambiguous. There are 12 residues in the CDR3. Germline CDR1 and CDR2: SQVTM and ANQGSEA. Trimming took 4 bases from V and 3 from J, leaving 7 bases between them. The CDR3 region has the DNA TGCAGCGTTGTGGCTCTCTACAATGAGCAGTTCTTC. This gives the protein CSVVALYNEQFF.

This clone was counted only a few times. The V and J genes are TRBV13 and TRBJ2-1, with D maybe TRBD2 (6 bases). This CDR3 spans 14 amino acids. CDR1 and CDR2 (germline): PRHDT, FYEKMQ (reference sequence). V was trimmed by 0 bases and J by 7 bases, leaving 10 bases between them. CDR3 DNA sequence: TGTGCCAGCAGCTTAGGTCTAGCGAATAATGAGCAGTTCTTC. Its translation: CASSLGLANNEQFF.

The rearrangement links TRBV11-2 to TRBJ1-5; 9 positions agree with TRBD1. The CDR3 is 15 residues long. Germline V gene data show CDR1 as SGHAT and CDR2 as FQNNGV. Trimming cost V 0 bases and J 5 bases; bases outside gene matches: 2. The CDR3 DNA sequence: TGTGCCAGCAGCTTAGATTGGACAGGGGATCAGCCCCAGCATTTT. It is translated as CASSLDWTGDQPQHF.

Notes on this clone: At the DNA level, this CDR3 is encoded by other sequences in the same sample as well. The chain couples TRBV6-5 to TRBJ2-5; perhaps D is TRBD1 or TRBD2 (5 bases each). Germline lookup yields CDR1 MNHEY and CDR2 SVGAGI. Between the trimmed V and J ends, which lost 0 bases and 1 base, there was a span of 9 bases. This CDR3 spans 15 amino acids. CDR3 sequence reads: CASSYSLGAQETQYF. CDR3 nucleotides: TGTGCCAGCAGTTACTCTCTCGGGGCCCAAGAGACCCAGTACTTC.